Sequencing of this T cell receptor beta chain was carried out in a study of regulatory dendritic cells for organ transplantation (dated by TCRdb to 2015 to 2018). With regard to the full study: TCRbeta repertoires were sequenced from sorted naive and memory CD4+ and CD8+ T cells before and after allostimulation with regulatory or mature dendritic cells.

The TCRbeta CDR3 regions were amplified in a multiplexed two-step PCR with Vbeta-specific forward primers and Jbeta-specific reverse primers. TCRbeta libraries were sequenced on an Illumina instrument through the immunoSEQ service. For the original study's pipeline: IMGT annotation was used to assign V, D and J genes, and synthetic CDR3 analogues were used to correct counts for multiplex PCR bias. The immunoSEQ Analyzer calculated repertoire clonality as one minus the normalized Shannon entropy. Whether a clone counted as expanded was decided by Fisher's exact test with Benjamini-Hochberg false discovery rate control and a two-tailed cutoff of P<0.01. Entries here come from immuneACCESS through TCRdb and include only in-frame sequences with V and J called. Some clones fail to appear in such tables; in the studies checked, an unresolved V gene covers under half of the shortfall, and the cause of the remainder is unknown. The V and J calls and clone size were taken over from that table, and D and trimming were inferred from the DNA. The sample has about 28,000 clones on record, around 82% of them singletons. Around 0.38% of the sample is taken by the ten largest.

The paper as a whole reports these results and caveats: In both subjects, allostimulation led to expansion of memory CD8+ clones, although regulatory dendritic cells appeared to cause more limited expansion than mature dendritic cells did. Repertoires were highly diverse in naive CD4+ and CD8+ T cells, less diverse in memory cells, and most oligoclonal in memory CD8+ cells. Of the resting subsets, memory CD8+ T cells had the largest number of alloreactive TCR clonotypes. Sequencing was done in only a couple of subjects, and the authors reported considerable heterogeneity between individuals in the alloreactive memory CD8+ T cell pool.

Notes on this clone: Its target antigen remains unknown. No much larger clone is present one base from it, and per-base qualities are unavailable.

FACS was used to sort CD4+ or CD8+ cells into naive T cells (CD45RA+) and memory T cells (CD45RO+). The T cells used for TCR sequencing were obtained from two healthy control subjects. Unstimulated sorted T cell subsets served as baseline controls for the mixed lymphocyte reactions. The Qiagen DNeasy Blood & Tissue Kit was used for extraction of genomic DNA. This sequence was found in a human donor in good health. The sequenced sample consisted of naive CD8+ T cells from blood. Per the publication, the cell subset or site label means: CD45RA+ naive T cells.

The bases read TGTGCCAGTACTCAAGGGGGACAAGACAATGAGCAGTTCTTC. This sequence encodes CASTQGGQDNEQFF. The V and J genes are TRBV19 and TRBJ2-1, and the D gene may be TRBD1, 6 bases matching. CDR1 LNHDA and CDR2 SQIVND are derived from the germline V gene (reference sequence). From cysteine to phenylalanine, the CDR3 is 14 amino acids long. The DNA shown is the 42-base CDR3, in frame from base 1. V lost 7 bases and J lost 5 bases; the stretch between them is 15 bases long.